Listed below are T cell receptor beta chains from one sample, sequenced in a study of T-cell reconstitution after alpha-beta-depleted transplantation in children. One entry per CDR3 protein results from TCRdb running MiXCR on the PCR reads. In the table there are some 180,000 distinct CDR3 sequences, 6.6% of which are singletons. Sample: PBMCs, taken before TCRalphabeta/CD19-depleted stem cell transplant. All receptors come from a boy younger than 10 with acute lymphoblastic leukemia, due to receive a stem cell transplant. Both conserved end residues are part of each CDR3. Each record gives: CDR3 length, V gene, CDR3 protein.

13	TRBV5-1	CASSLARSDTQYF
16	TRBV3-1	CASSRNPTGGQETQYF
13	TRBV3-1	CSSSRRRNTEAFF
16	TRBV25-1	CASPPYGRGFGETQYF
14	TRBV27	CASSSGISLGEQFF
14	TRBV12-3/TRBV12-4	CASSLALNENGYTF
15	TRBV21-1	CASNSRRGGMETQYF
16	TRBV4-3	CASSRGAGGIYNEQFF
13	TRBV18	CASSKRGEETQYF
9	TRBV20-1	CSVQDAQYF
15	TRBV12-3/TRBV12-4	CASSPGLPPIDTQYF
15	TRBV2	CASSGGQGLYNEQFF
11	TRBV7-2	CASSLQETQYF
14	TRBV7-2	CASCVTGGPDEQFF
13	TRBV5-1	CASSWTDTYGYTF
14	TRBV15	CATSRGPGQEEAFF
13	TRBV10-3	CAIRRGSGTEAFF
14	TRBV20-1	CSARAPNPYNEQFF
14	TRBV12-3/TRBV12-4	CASTQQQGSQPQHF
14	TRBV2	CASRSEYSNQPQHF
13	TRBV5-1	CASGTDRAYEQYF
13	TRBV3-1	CASSQDSGEKLFF
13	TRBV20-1	CSAPPGGVTGYTF
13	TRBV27	CASSLNPPSQQYF
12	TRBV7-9	CASSPGDQPQHF
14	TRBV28	CASILDRSRQPQHF
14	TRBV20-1	CSAKGLSLYNEQFF
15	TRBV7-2	CASSAAPGQGSGYTF
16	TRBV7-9	CASSFTRGSLNYEQYF
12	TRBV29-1	CSGRALSYEQYF
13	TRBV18	CASSQNRDNEQFF
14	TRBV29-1	CSVLTVSSGNTIYF
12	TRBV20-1	CSARPPVPTLHF
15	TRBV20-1	CSARDLGRGYNEQFF
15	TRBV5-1	CASSTPLGPNTEAFF
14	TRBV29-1	CSAHRDPAKNIQYF
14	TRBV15	CATSRDPSRGRAFF
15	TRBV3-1	CASSQGLAVTYEQYF
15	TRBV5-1	CASSPVGQGRHTIYF
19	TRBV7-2	CASSLGIIAGGMFADTQYF